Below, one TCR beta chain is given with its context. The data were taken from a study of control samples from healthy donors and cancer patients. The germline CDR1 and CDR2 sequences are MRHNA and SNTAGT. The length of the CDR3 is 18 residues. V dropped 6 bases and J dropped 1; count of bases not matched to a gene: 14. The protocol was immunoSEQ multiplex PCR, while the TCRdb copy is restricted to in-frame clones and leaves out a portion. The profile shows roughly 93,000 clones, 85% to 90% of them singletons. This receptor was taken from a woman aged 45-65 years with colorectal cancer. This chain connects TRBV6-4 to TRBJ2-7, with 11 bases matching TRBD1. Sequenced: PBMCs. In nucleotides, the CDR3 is TGTGCCAGCAGAATCCGGGACAGGGGGACCATCCTATCCTACGAGCAGTACGTC. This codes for CASRIRDRGTILSYEQYV.